The 22 T cell receptor beta chains presented below share a single source sample, sequenced in a study of T cell responses to AZD1222 COVID-19 vaccine. TCRdb's copy holds only in-frame clones and misses some; the assay was immunoSEQ multiplex PCR. This sample has 99,000 or so clones, with roughly 80% found just once. Sequencing was performed on peripheral blood, taken on day 0 of AZD1222 vaccination. The receptor set was obtained from an adult in good health.

V usage is TRBV5-1 and J usage is TRBJ1-2; D possibly corresponds to TRBD1 (5 bases). This CDR3 has 11 amino acids. V was clipped by 6 bases and J by 6 bases, with 9 bases between them. Per germline, CDR1 SGHRS and CDR2 YFSETQ. DNA for the CDR3: TGCGCCAGCACAGGGAGTGATGGCTACACCTTC. Amino acid sequence: CASTGSDGYTF.

The V and J genes are TRBV9 and TRBJ2-5; D possibly matches TRBD1 or TRBD2 (7 bases each). CDR1 and CDR2 from the germline V gene are SGDLS and YYNGEE. V shed 3 bases and J shed 4 bases, with 16 bases lying between them. The CDR3 spans 15 residues. The CDR3: CASSAQGGLVETQYF. The CDR3 region has the DNA TGTGCCAGCAGCGCCCAGGGGGGGTTAGTAGAGACCCAGTACTTC.

This chain uses TRBV9 with TRBJ1-2; the D gene is possibly TRBD1 (6 bases). Per the germline V gene, CDR1 is SGDLS and CDR2 is YYNGEE. Between the trimmed V and J ends, which lost 1 base and 4 bases, there was a span of 14 bases. The CDR3 contains 15 residues. CDR3 sequence reads: CASSVNPDSVYGYTF. The CDR3 DNA is TGTGCCAGCAGCGTAAACCCGGACAGTGTCTATGGCTACACCTTC.

J is TRBJ2-3 and V is TRBV11-2, with 10 nucleotides matching TRBD2. V lost 7 bases and J lost 2; bases outside the gene matches: 15. The CDR3 runs 18 residues. CDR1 and CDR2 (germline): SGHAT, FQNNGV. In DNA form, the CDR3 reads TGTGCCAGCACCCAGGGGACGACAGCGGGGGGGCTCACAGATACGCAGTATTTT. Translation: CASTQGTTAGGLTDTQYF.

V and J are TRBV7-2 and TRBJ2-3; tentatively, D is TRBD1 or TRBD2 (6 bases each). Trimming pared 4 bases from V and 2 bases from J, leaving 16 bases between. CDR3 length: 16 amino acids. Germline-derived CDR1 and CDR2 are SGHTA and FQGNSA. DNA of the CDR3: TGTGCCAGCAGCTCGCCGGGGGCAGGGATCACAGATACGCAGTATTTT. This gives the protein CASSSPGAGITDTQYF.

The chain recombines TRBV5-1 with TRBJ1-1, with D possibly being TRBD1 (5 bases). V lost 5 bases and J lost 0, with 8 bases in between. The CDR3 consists of 13 residues. Germline loops: CDR1 SGHRS, CDR2 YFSETQ. The CDR3 is CASSEGLNTEAFF. The CDR3 DNA sequence: TGCGCCAGCAGTGAGGGACTGAACACTGAAGCTTTCTTT.

The rearrangement uses TRBV29-1 and TRBJ2-3, with D unresolved. CDR1 is SQVTM, CDR2 ANQGSEA, per germline. V lost 3 bases and J lost 2, with 3 bases in between. The CDR3 loop spans 11 amino acids. The CDR3 reads CSVETTDTQYF. The CDR3 nucleotides are TGCAGCGTTGAGACCACAGATACGCAGTATTTT.

The chain has TRBV7-2 and TRBJ1-1; 9 bases fit TRBD1. CDR1 SGHTA and CDR2 FQGNSA come from the germline V gene. The V gene end was trimmed by 4 bases and the J gene end by 4 bases; junction bases not matched to a gene: 7. The CDR3 is 15 amino acids. The CDR3 loop reads CASSSRGQGLTEAFF. The DNA of the CDR3 is TGTGCCAGCAGCTCCAGGGGACAGGGTCTCACTGAAGCTTTCTTT. Supplemented by reference TRBV7-2 and TRBJ1-1, the full variable domain reads GAGVSQSPSNKVTEKGKDVELRCDPISGHTALYWYRQSLGQGLEFLIYFQGNSAPDKSGLPSDRFSAERTGGSVSTLTIQRTQQEDSAVYLCASSSRGQGLTEAFFGQGTRLTVV.

The rearrangement links TRBV7-9 to TRBJ2-7, with D possibly matching TRBD1 (5 bases). This CDR3 contains 15 residues. Germline V lookup: CDR1 SEHNR, CDR2 FQNEAQ (reference sequence). V was clipped by 0 bases and J by 4 bases, with 13 bases between them. For the CDR3, the DNA is TGTGCCAGCAGCTTAGCAACAGGTAGAACTTACGAGCAGTACTTC. It is translated as CASSLATGRTYEQYF.

This sequence joins TRBV4-1 and TRBJ2-7; D gene unclear. Germline CDR1 reads MGHRA; CDR2 reads YSYEKL. V lost 0 bases and J 2 bases, leaving 11 bases between the germline ends. The CDR3 sequence is 15 residues long. The CDR3 reads CASSQDPMAPYEQYF. CDR3 nucleotides: TGCGCCAGCAGCCAAGATCCAATGGCCCCCTACGAGCAGTACTTC.

The rearrangement joins TRBV6-2 or TRBV6-3 to TRBJ2-7; D gene unclear. CDR1 and CDR2 (germline): MNHEY, SVGEGT. This CDR3 spans 14 amino acids. The ends were cut back, 0 bases at V and 2 bases at J, with 8 bases in the middle. The CDR3 protein is CASSYSPWAYEQYF. The CDR3 region has the DNA TGTGCCAGCAGTTACTCACCGTGGGCCTACGAGCAGTACTTC.

The rearrangement links TRBV7-8 to TRBJ1-1, with 9 bases identical to TRBD1. Trimming cost V 5 bases and J 1 base; bases outside gene matches: 8. Germline V gives CDR1 SGHVS, CDR2 FQNEAQ. This CDR3 comprises 16 residues. The CDR3 DNA sequence: TGTGCCAGCAGCCCGTACAGGGGGCGCGGGAACACTGAAGCTTTCTTT. Protein: CASSPYRGRGNTEAFF.

The gene calls are TRBV3-1 (or the pseudogene TRBV3-2) and TRBJ2-2; D may be TRBD2 (5 bases). Germline-derived CDR1 and CDR2 are LGHDT and YNNKEL (reference sequence). The germline V and J ends were trimmed by 0 bases and 4 bases, with 9 bases remaining between them. The CDR3 loop spans 15 amino acids. CDR3 loop: CASSQDPRGTGELFF. Written as DNA, the CDR3 is TGTGCCAGCAGCCAAGATCCTCGGGGCACCGGGGAGCTGTTTTTT.

This chain uses TRBV6-5 with TRBJ1-3; D ambiguous. This CDR3 is built from 14 residues. Trimming cost V 5 bases and J 4 bases, with 12 bases left between them. Germline lookup yields CDR1 MNHEY and CDR2 SVGAGI. The chain's CDR3 is CASSLRKTGNTIYF. For the CDR3, the DNA is TGTGCCAGCAGTCTTCGTAAGACGGGAAACACCATATATTTT.

V and J are TRBV5-1 and TRBJ1-4; 9 bases align to TRBD1. CDR1 and CDR2 from the germline V gene are SGHRS and YFSETQ. V dropped 4 bases and J dropped 7; count of bases not matched to a gene: 8. This CDR3 has 15 amino acids. DNA of the CDR3: TGCGCCAGCAGCGGATCCGGGACAGGGACTGAAAAACTGTTTTTT. Amino acid sequence: CASSGSGTGTEKLFF. The full variable domain, with the rest looked up from reference TRBV5-1 and TRBJ1-4, is KAGVTQTPRYLIKTRGQQVTLSCSPISGHRSVSWYQQTPGQGLQFLFEYFSETQRNKGNFPGRFSGRQFSNSRSEMNVSTLELGDSALYLCASSGSGTGTEKLFFGSGTQLSVL.

The V and J genes are TRBV15 and TRBJ2-1; TRBD2 aligns across 8 bases. V dropped 0 bases and J dropped 8; count of bases not matched to a gene: 15. The CDR3 extends over 18 amino acids. Germline V gene data show CDR1 as LNHNV and CDR2 as YYDKDF (reference sequence). The CDR3 here is CATSRDYGNSGAKDEQFF. The CDR3 DNA is TGTGCCACCAGCAGAGATTATGGAAATAGCGGGGCCAAAGATGAGCAGTTCTTC.

V is TRBV7-2 and J is TRBJ2-3; TRBD2 matches at 9 bases. The V gene end was trimmed by 1 base and the J gene end by 1 base; junction bases not matched to a gene: 3. Germline V gene data show CDR1 as SGHTA and CDR2 as FQGNSA. The CDR3 runs 16 residues. The CDR3 nucleotides read TGTGCCAGCAGCTTAGTTTCTAGCGGGGGCACAGATACGCAGTATTTT. This sequence encodes CASSLVSSGGTDTQYF.

The V and J genes are TRBV2 and TRBJ1-1; the match to TRBD1 covers 9 bases. The CDR3 is 15 amino acids. The germline V gene has CDR1 SNHLY and CDR2 FYNNEI. Losses at the gene ends were 5 bases for V and 0 bases for J; bases not matched to a gene: 4. CDR3 in amino acids: CASSRTGVMNTEAFF. In DNA, the CDR3 is TGTGCCAGCAGTCGGACAGGGGTCATGAACACTGAAGCTTTCTTT.

The V gene is TRBV6-5, the J gene TRBJ1-2; D gene uncertain. Looked up from germline, CDR1 is MNHEY and CDR2 is SVGAGI. V was shortened by 7 bases and J by 3 bases, with 12 bases between the two germline ends. The CDR3 length is 13 residues. The CDR3 reads CASTFRPDYGYTF. The CDR3 DNA reads TGTGCCAGCACATTTCGGCCCGACTATGGCTACACCTTC.

V and J are TRBV13 and TRBJ2-1; 11 bases fit TRBD2. Trimming removed 0 bases from V and 11 bases from J; junction bases left unmatched: 12. Germline V gene lookup returns CDR1 PRHDT and CDR2 FYEKMQ (reference sequence). The CDR3 is 17 amino acids. The CDR3 loop is CASSLGTSGASLGKQFF. In DNA form, the CDR3 reads TGTGCCAGCAGCTTAGGGACTAGCGGGGCCTCCCTAGGTAAGCAGTTCTTC.

The chain couples TRBV10-3 to TRBJ1-3; TRBD1 might be the D (6 bases). Trimming removed 6 bases from V and 4 bases from J, with 10 bases in between. The CDR3 is 13 residues long. Germline V CDR1 and CDR2: ENHRY, SYGVKD. The CDR3 region has the DNA TGTGCCATCAGGACCGGACAGGGAAACACCATATATTTT. This gives the protein CAIRTGQGNTIYF.

The chain couples TRBV6-1 to TRBJ1-2; TRBD1 matches 7 bases. Unmatched junction bases numbered 5, after V lost 4 bases and J lost 0 bases. There are 15 residues in the CDR3. The germline V gene encodes CDR1 MNHNS and CDR2 SASEGT. CDR3 in amino acids: CASSVGQRTNYGYTF. DNA of the CDR3: TGTGCCAGCAGTGTGGGACAGCGCACTAACTATGGCTACACCTTC.